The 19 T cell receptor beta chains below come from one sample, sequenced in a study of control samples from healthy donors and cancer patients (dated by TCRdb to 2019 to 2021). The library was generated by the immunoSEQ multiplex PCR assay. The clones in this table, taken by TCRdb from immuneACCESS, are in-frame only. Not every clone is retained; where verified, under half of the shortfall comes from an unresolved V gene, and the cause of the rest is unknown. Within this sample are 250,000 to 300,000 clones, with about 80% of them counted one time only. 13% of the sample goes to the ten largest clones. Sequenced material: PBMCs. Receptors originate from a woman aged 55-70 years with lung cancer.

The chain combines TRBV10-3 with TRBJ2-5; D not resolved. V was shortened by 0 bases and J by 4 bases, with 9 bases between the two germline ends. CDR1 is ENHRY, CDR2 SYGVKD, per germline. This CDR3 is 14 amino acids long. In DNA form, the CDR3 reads TGTGCCATCAGTGAGTCGCCCATATCAGAGACCCAGTACTTC. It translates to CAISESPISETQYF.

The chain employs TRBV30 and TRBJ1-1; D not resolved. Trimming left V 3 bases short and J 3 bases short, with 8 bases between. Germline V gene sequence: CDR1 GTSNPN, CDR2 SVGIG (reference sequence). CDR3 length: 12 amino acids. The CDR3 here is CAWSERHTEAFF. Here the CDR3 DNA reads TGTGCCTGGAGCGAGCGGCACACTGAAGCTTTCTTT.

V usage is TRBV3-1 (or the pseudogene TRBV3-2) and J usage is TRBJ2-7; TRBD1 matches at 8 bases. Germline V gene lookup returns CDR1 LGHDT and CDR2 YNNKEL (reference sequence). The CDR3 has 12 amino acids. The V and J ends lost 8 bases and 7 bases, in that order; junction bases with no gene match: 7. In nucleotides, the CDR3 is TGTGCCAGCTTATCGACAGGGGAAGAGCAGTACTTC. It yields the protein CASLSTGEEQYF.

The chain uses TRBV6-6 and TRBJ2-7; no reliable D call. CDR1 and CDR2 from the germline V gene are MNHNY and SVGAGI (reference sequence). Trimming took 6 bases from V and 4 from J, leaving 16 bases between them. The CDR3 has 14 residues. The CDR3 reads CASSHGPGTYEQYF. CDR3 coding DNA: TGTGCCAGCAGCCACGGGCCAGGAACTTACGAGCAGTACTTC.

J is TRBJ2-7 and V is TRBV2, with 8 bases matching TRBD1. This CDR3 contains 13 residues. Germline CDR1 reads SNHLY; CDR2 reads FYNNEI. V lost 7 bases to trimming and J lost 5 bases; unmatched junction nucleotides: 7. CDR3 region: CASTRQGSHEQYF. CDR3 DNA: TGTGCCAGCACGAGACAGGGGTCCCACGAGCAGTACTTC.

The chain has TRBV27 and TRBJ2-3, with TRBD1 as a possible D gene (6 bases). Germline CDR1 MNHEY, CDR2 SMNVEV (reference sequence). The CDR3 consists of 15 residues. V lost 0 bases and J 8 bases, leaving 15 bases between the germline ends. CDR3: CASSLSRQARGTQYF. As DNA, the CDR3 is TGTGCCAGCAGTTTATCGAGACAGGCTCGAGGTACGCAGTATTTT.

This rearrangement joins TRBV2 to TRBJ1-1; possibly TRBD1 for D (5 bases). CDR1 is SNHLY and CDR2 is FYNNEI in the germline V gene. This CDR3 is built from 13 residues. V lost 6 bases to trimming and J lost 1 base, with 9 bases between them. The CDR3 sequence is CASRYTGNTEAFF. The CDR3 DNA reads TGTGCCAGCAGATACACAGGGAACACTGAAGCTTTCTTT.

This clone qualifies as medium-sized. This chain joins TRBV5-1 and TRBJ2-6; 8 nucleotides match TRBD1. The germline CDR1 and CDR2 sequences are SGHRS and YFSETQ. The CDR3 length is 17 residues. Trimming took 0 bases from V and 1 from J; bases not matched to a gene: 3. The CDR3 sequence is CASSLAQGVSGANVLTF. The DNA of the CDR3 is TGCGCCAGCAGCTTGGCACAGGGGGTATCTGGGGCCAACGTCCTGACTTTC.

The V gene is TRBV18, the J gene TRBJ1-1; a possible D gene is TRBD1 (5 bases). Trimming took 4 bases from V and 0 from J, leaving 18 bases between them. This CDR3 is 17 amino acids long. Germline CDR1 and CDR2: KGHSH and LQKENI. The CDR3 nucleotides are TGTGCCAGCTCACGCGAGCCCACAGGACCTTTGAACACTGAAGCTTTCTTT. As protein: CASSREPTGPLNTEAFF.

The CDR3 loop reads CASSQEYPSHTGELFF. The CDR3 DNA sequence: TGTGCCAGCAGCCAAGAATATCCAAGCCACACCGGGGAGCTGTTTTTT. The chain uses TRBV4-2 and TRBJ2-2; unclear D gene. Trimming removed 0 bases from V and 3 bases from J, with 11 bases in between. CDR3 length equals 16 residues. Per the germline V gene, CDR1 is LGHNA and CDR2 is YNFKEQ.

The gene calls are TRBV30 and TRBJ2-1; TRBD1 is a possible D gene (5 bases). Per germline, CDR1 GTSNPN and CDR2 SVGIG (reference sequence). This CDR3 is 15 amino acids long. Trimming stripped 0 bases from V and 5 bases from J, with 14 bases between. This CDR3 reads CAWSVVQGRDNEQFF. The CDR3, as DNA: TGTGCCTGGAGTGTAGTGCAGGGTCGGGACAATGAGCAGTTCTTC.

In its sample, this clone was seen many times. The CDR3 bases are TGTGCCAGCAGCGTAGGGGGACTAGCGGCGGAGACCCAGTACTTC. It codes for CASSVGGLAAETQYF. The chain uses TRBV9 and TRBJ2-5; 11 bases are a match to TRBD2. Germline CDR1 reads SGDLS; CDR2 reads YYNGEE. The CDR3 contains 15 residues. J lost 5 bases, V lost 0 bases, and 3 bases had no gene match.

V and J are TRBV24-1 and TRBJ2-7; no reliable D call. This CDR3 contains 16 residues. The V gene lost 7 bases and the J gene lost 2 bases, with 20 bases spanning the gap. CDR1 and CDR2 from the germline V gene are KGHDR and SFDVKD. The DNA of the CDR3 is TGTGCCACCAGCCATTATCGTATAGTTACGGCCTACGAGCAGTACTTC. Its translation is CATSHYRIVTAYEQYF.

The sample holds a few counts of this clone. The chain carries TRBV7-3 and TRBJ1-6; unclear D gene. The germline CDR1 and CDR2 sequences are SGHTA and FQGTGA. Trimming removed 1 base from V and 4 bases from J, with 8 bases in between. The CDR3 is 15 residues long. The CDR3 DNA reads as TGTGCCAGCAGCTTAAGGTCTGCTTATAATTCACCCCTCCACTTT. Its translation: CASSLRSAYNSPLHF.

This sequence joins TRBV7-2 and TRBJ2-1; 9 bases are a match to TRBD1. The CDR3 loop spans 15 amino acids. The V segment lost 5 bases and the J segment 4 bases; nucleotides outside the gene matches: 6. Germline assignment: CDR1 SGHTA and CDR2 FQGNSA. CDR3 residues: CASSARDRVYNEQFF. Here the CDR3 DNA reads TGTGCCAGCAGCGCCCGGGACAGGGTGTACAATGAGCAGTTCTTC.

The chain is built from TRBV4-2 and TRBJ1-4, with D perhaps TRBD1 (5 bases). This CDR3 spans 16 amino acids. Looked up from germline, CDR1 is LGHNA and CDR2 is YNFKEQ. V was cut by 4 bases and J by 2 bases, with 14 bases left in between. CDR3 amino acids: CASSPRGVFTNEKLFF. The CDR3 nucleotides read TGTGCCAGCAGCCCTCGGGGGGTTTTCACTAATGAAAAACTGTTTTTT.

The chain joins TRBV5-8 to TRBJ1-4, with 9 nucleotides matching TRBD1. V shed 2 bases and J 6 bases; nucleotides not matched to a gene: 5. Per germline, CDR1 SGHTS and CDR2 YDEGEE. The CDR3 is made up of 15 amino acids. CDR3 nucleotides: TGTGCCAGCAGCTTCAACCGGGACAGGGATGAAAAACTGTTTTTT. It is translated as CASSFNRDRDEKLFF. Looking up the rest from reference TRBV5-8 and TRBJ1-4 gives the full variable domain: EAGVTQSPTHLIKTRGQQATLRCSPISGHTSVYWYQQALGLGLQFLLWYDEGEERNRGNFPPRFSGRQFPNYSSELNVNALELEDSALYLCASSFNRDRDEKLFFGSGTQLSVL.

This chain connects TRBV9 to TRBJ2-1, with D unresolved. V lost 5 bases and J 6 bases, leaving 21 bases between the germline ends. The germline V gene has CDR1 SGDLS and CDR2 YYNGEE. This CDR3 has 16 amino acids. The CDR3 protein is CASSPRAISPLNEQFF. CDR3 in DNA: TGTGCCAGCAGTCCGCGAGCCATTAGTCCCCTCAATGAGCAGTTCTTC.

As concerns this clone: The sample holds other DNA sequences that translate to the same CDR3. CDR3 bases: TGTGCCAGCAGCGGGACCCGGATCCAAGAGACCCAGTACTTC. Its translation: CASSGTRIQETQYF. The J gene is TRBJ2-5, the V gene TRBV2, with D perhaps TRBD1 or TRBD2 (5 bases each). Between the trimmed V and J ends, which lost 6 bases and 1 base, there was a span of 12 bases. This CDR3 is 14 amino acids long. Germline lookup yields CDR1 SNHLY and CDR2 FYNNEI.